The 22 T cell receptor beta chains below come from one sample, sequenced in a study of CD8+CD57+ T cells in acquired aplastic anemia. TCR beta VDJ and CDR3 were profiled, and genomic DNA was the template. TCRdb called the reads again in MiXCR, with one record for every CDR3 protein. Among hundreds of thousands of distinct CDR3 sequences listed, about 70% were seen once. Sequences were obtained from sorted CD4+, CD8+, or CD8+CD57+ T cells (not recorded which) from PBMCs. The source of these receptors is a human donor in good health, serving as a control.

For this clonotype: The CDR3 carries no conserved terminal phenylalanine or tryptophan, so it likely arises from a read error. The DNA is omitted, as the CDR3 cannot be located on it reliably, and the CDR3 follows TCRdb's listing. The chain uses TRBV2 and TRBJ2-2; the table gives TRBD1 as D, unverified against the DNA. The CDR3 numbers 15 amino acids, ends counted. CDR1 and CDR2 (germline): SNHLY, FYNNEI. The CDR3 loop reads CASSWHRVETGELCL.

This rearrangement joins TRBV7-2 to TRBJ2-5; a weak D match, TRBD2 (6 bases). Between the trimmed V and J ends, which lost 5 bases and 10 bases, there was a span of 23 bases. Germline CDR1 SGHTA, CDR2 FQGNSA. This CDR3 has 15 residues. CDR3 nucleotide sequence: TGTGCCAGCAGCGTGAAGGCGGGATACGAAGAGTACCAGTACTTC. It codes for CASSVKAGYEEYQYF.

This clonotype was recorded at least ten times. CDR3 coding DNA: TGTGCTAGTGGTGCCCCCGGCTCGTCCTACGAGCAGTACTTC. Protein sequence: CASGAPGSSYEQYF. The chain joins TRBV12-5 to TRBJ2-7; D remains ambiguous. This CDR3 has 14 residues. V was trimmed by 5 bases and J by 1 base, leaving 12 bases between them. Germline lookup yields CDR1 LGHNT and CDR2 FRNRAP.

This clonotype was seen a single time. The chain has TRBV20-1 and TRBJ2-3, with a weak D call TRBD2 (6 bases). V dropped 5 bases and J dropped 1 base, with 16 bases sitting between them. Germline CDR1 is DFQATT and CDR2 is SNEGSKA (reference sequence). This CDR3 has 15 residues. DNA for the CDR3: TGCAGTGCTGCAGGTCTTCCGGGGGGCACAGATACGCAGTATTTT. Protein sequence: CSAAGLPGGTDTQYF.

The chain has TRBV20-1 and TRBJ1-5; D perhaps matches TRBD1 (5 bases). The CDR3 consists of 16 residues. V shed 0 bases and J shed 4 bases, with 16 bases lying between them. Per germline, CDR1 DFQATT and CDR2 SNEGSKA (reference sequence). Here the CDR3 reads CSARDGGQGGNQPQHF. For the CDR3, the DNA is TGCAGTGCTAGAGACGGCGGGCAGGGTGGGAATCAGCCCCAGCATTTT.

There are many counts of this clonotype. The genes are TRBV14 and TRBJ1-1; possibly TRBD1 for D (6 bases). The CDR3 sequence is 15 residues long. Looked up from germline, CDR1 is SGHDN and CDR2 is FVKESK. Trimming cost V 1 base and J 10 bases, with 19 bases left between them. The CDR3 DNA is TGTGCCAGCAGCCAAGGCCCCCTCAGGGGCTGGGGAGCTTTCTTT. It codes for CASSQGPLRGWGAFF.

Note on this clonotype: The final CDR3 position lacks the conserved phenylalanine or tryptophan, pointing to a likely read error. Because the CDR3's place on the DNA is in doubt, the DNA is left out and the CDR3 is given as listed by TCRdb. The gene calls are TRBV19 and TRBJ2-2; the DNA was not used to check the table's D call, TRBD1. The CDR3 length equals 15 residues, ends included. Germline-derived CDR1 and CDR2 are LNHDA and SQIVND (reference sequence). CDR3 sequence: CASSLDRSYEQYFWP.

V and J are TRBV7-9 and TRBJ2-2; either TRBD1 or TRBD2 may supply D (5 bases each). The CDR3 consists of 16 residues. CDR1 is SEHNR and CDR2 is FQNEAQ in the germline V gene (reference sequence). Between the trimmed V and J ends, which lost 4 bases and 14 bases, there was a span of 26 bases. The CDR3 DNA reads TGTGCCAGCAGCTCGATGGGACGGAGCCTCTATGGCTACCTGTTTTTT. This codes for CASSSMGRSLYGYLFF.

The chain joins TRBV7-3 to TRBJ1-2, with a weak D call TRBD1 (5 bases). CDR1 is SGHTA, CDR2 FQGTGA, per germline. V was shortened by 5 bases and J by 8 bases, with 12 bases between the two germline ends. This CDR3 region has 12 residues. This CDR3 reads CASSEGTGGYTF. In DNA form, the CDR3 reads TGTGCCAGCAGCGAAGGGACGGGGGGCTACACCTTC.

About this clonotype: Germline is not matched at one junction end, which may reflect a read error. The V and J genes are TRBV20-1 and TRBJ1-1; maybe TRBD1 (5 bases). This CDR3 comprises 13 residues. From germline, CDR1 is DFQATT and CDR2 SNEGSKA (reference sequence). The CDR3, as DNA: TGCAGTGCTAGTCGGGGCTATAACACTCAAGCTTTCTTT. This encodes CSASRGYNTQAFF.

Details on this clonotype: At one boundary the junction diverges from the germline segment, which might be a read error. This chain links TRBV2 with TRBJ1-1, with 9 bases that match TRBD1. CDR1 is SNHLY and CDR2 is FYNNEI in the germline V gene. There are 12 residues in the CDR3. The CDR3 protein is CASSEYRGLAFF. DNA for the CDR3: TGTGCCAGCAGTGAATACAGGGGGCTCGCTTTCTTC.

In this sample, this clonotype turned up many times. The CDR3 here is CSPGGAVETQYF. Written as DNA, the CDR3 is TGCAGTCCCGGGGGGGCCGTAGAGACCCAGTACTTC. This sequence joins TRBV20-1 and TRBJ2-5; TRBD2 agrees at 8 bases. This CDR3 has 12 amino acids. Germline CDR1 DFQATT, CDR2 SNEGSKA (reference sequence). The ends lost 8 bases at V and 4 bases at J; junction bases unmatched: 6.

Of note for this clonotype: One end of the junction does not line up with germline, which may come from a read error. The chain uses TRBV10-3 and TRBJ2-3; 10 bases match TRBD2. Germline CDR1 and CDR2: ENHRY and SYGVKD. This CDR3 comprises 14 residues. CDR3 in amino acids: CASSEVAGGFEQYF. As DNA, the CDR3 is TGTGCCAGCAGTGAGGTAGCGGGGGGCTTTGAGCAGTATTTT.

This clonotype was counted between two and nine times. J is TRBJ2-7 and V is TRBV10-3, with 12 positions matching TRBD2. J lost 4 bases, V lost 8 bases, and 18 bases had no gene match. The CDR3 loop spans 18 amino acids. Germline V lookup: CDR1 ENHRY, CDR2 SYGVKD. The CDR3 DNA reads as TGTGCCATCGGGCCTAGCGGGGGGGCAGTGAGTTTTTGGTACGAGCAGTACTTC. It codes for CAIGPSGGAVSFWYEQYF.

The V call is TRBV12-3 or TRBV12-4, the J call TRBJ1-1, with no clear D. V shed 5 bases and J shed 8 bases, with 6 bases lying between them. The CDR3 runs 10 residues. CDR3 DNA: TGTGCCAGCAGTGCAGGAGAAGCTTTCTTT. This translates into CASSAGEAFF.

Worth noting for this clonotype: Germline is not matched at one junction end, which may reflect a read error. The chain combines TRBV7-2 with TRBJ1-2; D gene unclear. The length of the CDR3 is 14 residues. Germline V lookup: CDR1 SGHTA, CDR2 FQGNSA. The CDR3 DNA sequence: TGTGCCAGCAGCGACACTCAGGCGCACAATCACTACTACTTC. It yields the protein CASSDTQAHNHYYF.

Concerning this clonotype: At one boundary the junction diverges from the germline segment, which might be a read error. The V call is TRBV11-1, the J call TRBJ2-7; 11 nucleotides align to TRBD2. The V gene's germline CDR1 is SGHAT and CDR2 FQDESV (reference sequence). The CDR3 extends over 15 amino acids. The CDR3 loop is CASSPAGLADGEQNF. In DNA form, the CDR3 reads TGTGCCAGCAGCCCCGCGGGACTAGCGGACGGCGAGCAAAACTTC.

The J gene is TRBJ1-1, the V gene TRBV9; no definite D call. The germline V and J ends were trimmed by 0 bases and 14 bases, with 20 bases remaining between them. Germline V gene lookup returns CDR1 SGDLS and CDR2 YYNGEE. This CDR3 is 14 amino acids long. The DNA of the CDR3 is TGTGCCAGCAGCGTAGTTGGGCAGGAGACCCAGTACTTCTTT. It codes for CASSVVGQETQYFF. Combining the CDR3 with reference TRBV9 and TRBJ1-1 gives the whole variable domain DSGVTQTPKHLITATGQRVTLRCSPRSGDLSVYWYQQSLDQGLQFLIQYYNGEERAKGNILERFSAQQFPDLHSELNLSSLELGDSALYFCASSVVGQETQYFFGQGTRLTVV.

As to this clonotype: The conserved final phenylalanine or tryptophan is absent from the CDR3, which likely points to a read error. The rearrangement uses TRBV19 and TRBJ1-2, with no clear D. V was clipped by 7 bases and J by 0 bases, with 3 bases between them. There are 11 residues in the CDR3. Germline assignment: CDR1 LNHDA and CDR2 SQIVND (reference sequence). In nucleotides, the CDR3 is TGTGCCAGTACTTCTAACTATGGCTACACCCAC. This codes for CASTSNYGYTH.

This clonotype was observed at least ten times. V and J are TRBV6-1 and TRBJ2-1; D is unclear. Germline V CDR1 and CDR2: MNHNS, SASEGT. The CDR3 has 13 residues. V was trimmed by 1 base and J by 7 bases, leaving 8 bases between them. CDR3 sequence: CASSEGGYNEQFF. Here the CDR3 DNA reads TGTGCCAGCAGTGAAGGGGGTTATAATGAGCAGTTCTTC.

The chain uses TRBV29-1 and TRBJ2-7, with a weak D call TRBD1 (6 bases). Per germline, CDR1 SQVTM and CDR2 ANQGSEA. The CDR3 has 14 amino acids. Trimming shortened V by 3 bases and J by 8 bases, and 20 bases separated the two germline ends. CDR3: CSVDPTGDGMQQYF. CDR3 coding DNA: TGCAGCGTTGATCCGACAGGTGACGGCATGCAGCAGTACTTC.

The rearrangement joins TRBV5-6 to TRBJ2-3, with TRBD1 matching over 10 bases. The V and J ends lost 3 bases and 3 bases, in that order; junction bases with no gene match: 10. The CDR3 totals 17 residues. Germline V CDR1 and CDR2: SGHDT, YYEEEE. This chain's CDR3 is CASSSRTGTGETDTQYF. The CDR3 DNA reads as TGTGCCAGCAGCTCCAGAACCGGGACAGGGGAAACAGATACGCAGTATTTT.